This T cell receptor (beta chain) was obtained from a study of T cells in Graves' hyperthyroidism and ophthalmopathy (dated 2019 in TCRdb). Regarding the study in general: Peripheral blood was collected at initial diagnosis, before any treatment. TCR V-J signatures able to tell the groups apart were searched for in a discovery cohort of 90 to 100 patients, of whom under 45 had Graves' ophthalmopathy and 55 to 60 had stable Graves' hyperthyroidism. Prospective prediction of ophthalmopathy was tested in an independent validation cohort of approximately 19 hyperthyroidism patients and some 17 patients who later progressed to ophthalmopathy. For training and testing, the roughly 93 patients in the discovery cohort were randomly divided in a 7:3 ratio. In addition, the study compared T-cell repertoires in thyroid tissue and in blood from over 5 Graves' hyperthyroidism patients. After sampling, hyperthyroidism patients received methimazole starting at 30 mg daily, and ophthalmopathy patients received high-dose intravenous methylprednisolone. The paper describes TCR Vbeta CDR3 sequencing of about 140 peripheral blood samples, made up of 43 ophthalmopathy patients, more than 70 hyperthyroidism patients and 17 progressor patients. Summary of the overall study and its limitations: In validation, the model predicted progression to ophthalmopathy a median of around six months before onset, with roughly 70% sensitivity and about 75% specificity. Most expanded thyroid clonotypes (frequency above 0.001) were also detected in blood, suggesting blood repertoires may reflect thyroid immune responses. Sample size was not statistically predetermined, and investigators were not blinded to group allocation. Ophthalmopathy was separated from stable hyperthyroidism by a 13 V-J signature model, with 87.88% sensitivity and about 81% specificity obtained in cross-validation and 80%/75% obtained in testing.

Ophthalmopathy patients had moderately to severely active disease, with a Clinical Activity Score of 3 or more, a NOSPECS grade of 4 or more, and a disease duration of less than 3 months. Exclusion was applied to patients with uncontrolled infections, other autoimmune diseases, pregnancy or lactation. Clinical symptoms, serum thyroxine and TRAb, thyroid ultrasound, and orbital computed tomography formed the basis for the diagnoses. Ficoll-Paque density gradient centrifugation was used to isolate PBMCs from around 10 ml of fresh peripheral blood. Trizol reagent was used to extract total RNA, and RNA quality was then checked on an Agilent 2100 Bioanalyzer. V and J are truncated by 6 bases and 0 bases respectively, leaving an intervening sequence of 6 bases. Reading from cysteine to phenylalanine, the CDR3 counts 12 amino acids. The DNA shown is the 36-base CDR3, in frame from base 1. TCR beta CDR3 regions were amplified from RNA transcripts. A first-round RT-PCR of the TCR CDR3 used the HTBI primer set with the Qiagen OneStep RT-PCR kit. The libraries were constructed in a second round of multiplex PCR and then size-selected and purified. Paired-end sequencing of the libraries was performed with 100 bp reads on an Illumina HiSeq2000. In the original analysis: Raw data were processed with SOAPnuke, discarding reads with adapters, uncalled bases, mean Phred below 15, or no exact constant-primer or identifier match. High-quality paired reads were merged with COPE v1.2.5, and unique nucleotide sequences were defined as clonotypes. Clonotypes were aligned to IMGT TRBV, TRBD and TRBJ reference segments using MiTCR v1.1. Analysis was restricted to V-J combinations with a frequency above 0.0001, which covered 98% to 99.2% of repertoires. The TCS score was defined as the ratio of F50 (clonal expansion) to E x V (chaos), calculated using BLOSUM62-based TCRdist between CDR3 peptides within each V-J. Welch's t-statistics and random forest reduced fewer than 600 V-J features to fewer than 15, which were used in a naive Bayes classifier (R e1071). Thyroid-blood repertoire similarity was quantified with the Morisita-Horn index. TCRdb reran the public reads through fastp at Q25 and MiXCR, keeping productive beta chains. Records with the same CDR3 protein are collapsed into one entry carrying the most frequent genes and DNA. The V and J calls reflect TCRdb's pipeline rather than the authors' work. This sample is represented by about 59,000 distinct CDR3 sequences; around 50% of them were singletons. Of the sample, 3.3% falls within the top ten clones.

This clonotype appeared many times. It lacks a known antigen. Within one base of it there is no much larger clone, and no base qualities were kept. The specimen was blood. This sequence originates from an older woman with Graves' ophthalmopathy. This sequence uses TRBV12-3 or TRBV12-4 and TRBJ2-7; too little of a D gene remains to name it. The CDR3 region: CASRGGSYEQYF. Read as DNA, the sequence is TGTGCCAGCAGGGGTGGCTCCTACGAGCAGTACTTC.